This TCR beta chain came from a study of T cell repertoires in cytomegalovirus infection. Study as a whole: Signatures in public TCR beta sequences pointed to both CMV infection and matching HLA type. Study results and limitations: CMV-specific TCR beta clonotypes restricted by HLA-C were the ones dominating the ex vivo response.

Each CDR3 protein gets one entry after TCRdb re-called the reads with MiXCR. The sample holds about 200,000 distinct CDR3 sequences; 7.5% to 10% are singletons and the top ten take roughly 5.1%. Germline-derived CDR1 and CDR2 are ENHRY and SYGVKD. The V segment lost 2 bases and the J segment 2 bases; nucleotides outside the gene matches: 8. This CDR3 region has 16 residues. Turning to this clonotype: What it binds is not known.

The rearrangement links TRBV10-3 to TRBJ2-7; 8 positions match TRBD2. The receptor was derived from a human donor in good health (CMV status not recorded). Some clones in this sample may be carry-over from other donors' samples. The sample comprised PBMCs. The CDR3, as DNA: TGTGCCATCAGTGAGAGGGCTAGCGGGTTCACCTACGAGCAGTACTTC. It yields the protein CAISERASGFTYEQYF.